The subject of this entry is one T cell receptor (beta chain). CDR3 length: 9 residues. CDR1 is DFQATT, CDR2 SNEGSKA, per germline (reference sequence). The germline V and J ends were trimmed by 3 bases and 8 bases, with 2 bases remaining between them. Profiling relied on immunoSEQ multiplex PCR, and the TCRdb table lists in-frame clones only, not all of them. The sample holds tens of thousands of clones, roughly 87% seen once. This entry comes from a study of control samples from healthy donors and cancer patients. The TCR sequence derives from a woman in her fifties or sixties in good health. The rearrangement uses TRBV20-1 and TRBJ2-4, with unresolved D. The sequenced material came from blood. CDR3 in amino acids: CSARDIQYF. The CDR3 nucleotides are TGCAGTGCTAGGGACATTCAGTACTTC.